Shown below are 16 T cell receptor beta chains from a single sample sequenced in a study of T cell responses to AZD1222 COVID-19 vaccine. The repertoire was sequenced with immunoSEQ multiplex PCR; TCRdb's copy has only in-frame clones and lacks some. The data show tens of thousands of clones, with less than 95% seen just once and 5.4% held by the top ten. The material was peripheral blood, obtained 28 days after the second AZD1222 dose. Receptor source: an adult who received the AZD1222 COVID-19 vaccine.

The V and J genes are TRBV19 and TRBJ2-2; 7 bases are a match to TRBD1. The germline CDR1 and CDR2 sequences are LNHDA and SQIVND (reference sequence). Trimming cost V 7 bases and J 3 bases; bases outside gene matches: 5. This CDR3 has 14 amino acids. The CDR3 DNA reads TGTGCCAGTAAGAGGGACAGAGACACCGGGGAGCTGTTTTTT. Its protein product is CASKRDRDTGELFF.

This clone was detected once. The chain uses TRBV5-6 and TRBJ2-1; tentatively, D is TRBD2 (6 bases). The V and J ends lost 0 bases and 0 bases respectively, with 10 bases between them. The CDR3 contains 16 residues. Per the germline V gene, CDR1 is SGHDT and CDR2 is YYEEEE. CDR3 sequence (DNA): TGTGCCAGCAGCTTGGTTGGGGGGTTCTCCTACAATGAGCAGTTCTTC. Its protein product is CASSLVGGFSYNEQFF.

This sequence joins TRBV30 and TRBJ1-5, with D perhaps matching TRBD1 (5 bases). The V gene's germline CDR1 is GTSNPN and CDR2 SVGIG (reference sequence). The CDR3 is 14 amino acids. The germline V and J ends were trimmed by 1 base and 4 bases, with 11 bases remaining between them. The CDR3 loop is CAWSGAGTNQPQHF. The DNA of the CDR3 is TGTGCCTGGAGTGGGGCAGGGACGAATCAGCCCCAGCATTTT.

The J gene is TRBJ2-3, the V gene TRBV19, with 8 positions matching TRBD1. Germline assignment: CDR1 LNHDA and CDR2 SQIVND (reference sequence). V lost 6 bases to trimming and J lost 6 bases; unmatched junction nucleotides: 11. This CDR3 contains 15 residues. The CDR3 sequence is CASSTGGPGGDTQYF. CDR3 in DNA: TGTGCCAGTAGCACAGGGGGTCCTGGGGGGGATACGCAGTATTTT.

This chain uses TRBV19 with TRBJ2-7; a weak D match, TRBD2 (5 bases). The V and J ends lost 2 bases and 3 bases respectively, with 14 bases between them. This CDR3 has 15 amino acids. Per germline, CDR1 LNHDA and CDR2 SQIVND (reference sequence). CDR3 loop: CASSINLGVSYEQYF. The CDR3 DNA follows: TGTGCCAGTAGTATAAATCTCGGGGTCAGCTACGAGCAGTACTTC.

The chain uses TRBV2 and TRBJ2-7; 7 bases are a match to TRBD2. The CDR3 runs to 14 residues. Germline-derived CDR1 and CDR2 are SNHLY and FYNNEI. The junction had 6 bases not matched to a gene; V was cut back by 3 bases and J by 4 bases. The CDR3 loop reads CASSEGGAFYEQYF. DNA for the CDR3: TGTGCCAGCAGTGAGGGAGGGGCCTTTTACGAGCAGTACTTC.

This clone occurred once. CDR3 sequence (DNA): TGTGCCAGCAGCTCCGGGACCTACCCTTACGAGCAGTACTTC. This sequence encodes CASSSGTYPYEQYF. The chain combines TRBV7-2 with TRBJ2-7, with D perhaps assigned TRBD1 or TRBD2 (5 bases each). V was pared by 4 bases and J by 4 bases, with 14 bases between. Germline CDR1 reads SGHTA; CDR2 reads FQGNSA. The CDR3 runs 14 residues.

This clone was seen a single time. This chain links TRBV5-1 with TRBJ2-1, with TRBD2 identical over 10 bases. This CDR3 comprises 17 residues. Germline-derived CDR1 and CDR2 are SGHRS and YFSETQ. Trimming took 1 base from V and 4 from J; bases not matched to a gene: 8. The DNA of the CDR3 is TGCGCCAGCAGCTTGAGGTCGGTAGCGGGGGGTTACAATGAGCAGTTCTTC. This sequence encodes CASSLRSVAGGYNEQFF.

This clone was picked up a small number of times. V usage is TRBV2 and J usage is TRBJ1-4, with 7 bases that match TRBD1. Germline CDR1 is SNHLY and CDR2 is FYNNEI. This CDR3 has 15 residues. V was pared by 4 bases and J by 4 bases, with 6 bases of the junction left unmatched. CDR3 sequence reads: CASSVGQDFNEKLFF. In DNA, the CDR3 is TGTGCCAGCAGTGTTGGACAGGATTTTAATGAAAAACTGTTTTTT. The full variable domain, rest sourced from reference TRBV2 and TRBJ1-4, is EPEVTQTPSHQVTQMGQEVILRCVPISNHLYFYWYRQILGQKVEFLVSFYNNEISEKSEIFDDQFSVERPDGSNFTLKIRSTKLEDSAMYFCASSVGQDFNEKLFFGSGTQLSVL.

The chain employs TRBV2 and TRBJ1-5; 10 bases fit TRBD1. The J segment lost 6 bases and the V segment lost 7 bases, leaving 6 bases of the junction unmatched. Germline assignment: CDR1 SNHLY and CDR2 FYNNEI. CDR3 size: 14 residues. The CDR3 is CASTVDRGSQPQHF. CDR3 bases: TGTGCCAGCACTGTGGACAGGGGGAGTCAGCCCCAGCATTTT.

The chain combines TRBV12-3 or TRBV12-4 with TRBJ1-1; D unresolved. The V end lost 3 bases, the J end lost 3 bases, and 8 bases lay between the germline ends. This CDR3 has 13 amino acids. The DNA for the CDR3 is TGTGCCAGCAGTTTTGAGGGCTACACTGAAGCTTTCTTT. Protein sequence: CASSFEGYTEAFF.

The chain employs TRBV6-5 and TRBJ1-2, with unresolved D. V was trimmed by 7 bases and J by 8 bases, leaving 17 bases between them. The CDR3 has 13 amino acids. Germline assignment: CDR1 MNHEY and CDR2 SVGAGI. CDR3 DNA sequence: TGTGCCAGCATGACTAAGGGAAGGAGCGGCTACACCTTC. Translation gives CASMTKGRSGYTF.

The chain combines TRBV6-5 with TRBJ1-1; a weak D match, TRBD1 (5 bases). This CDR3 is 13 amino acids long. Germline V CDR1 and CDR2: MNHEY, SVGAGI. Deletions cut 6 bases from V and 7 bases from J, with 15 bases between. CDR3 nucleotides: TGTGCCAGCAGCCTTATCCGGGGCGATGAAGCTTTCTTT. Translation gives CASSLIRGDEAFF.

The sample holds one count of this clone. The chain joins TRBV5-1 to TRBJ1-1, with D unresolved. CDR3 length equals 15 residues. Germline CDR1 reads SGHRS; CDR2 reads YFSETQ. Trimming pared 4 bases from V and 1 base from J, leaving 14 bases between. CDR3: CASSPDGGWNTEAFF. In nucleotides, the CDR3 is TGCGCCAGCAGCCCGGACGGCGGATGGAACACTGAAGCTTTCTTT. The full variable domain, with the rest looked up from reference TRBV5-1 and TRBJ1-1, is KAGVTQTPRYLIKTRGQQVTLSCSPISGHRSVSWYQQTPGQGLQFLFEYFSETQRNKGNFPGRFSGRQFSNSRSEMNVSTLELGDSALYLCASSPDGGWNTEAFFGQGTRLTVV.

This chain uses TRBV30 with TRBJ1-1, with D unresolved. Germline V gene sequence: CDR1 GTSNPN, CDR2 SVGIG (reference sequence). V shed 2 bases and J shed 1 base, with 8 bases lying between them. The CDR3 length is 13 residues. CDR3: CAWSSQRNTEAFF. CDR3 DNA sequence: TGTGCCTGGAGTAGTCAGCGGAACACTGAAGCTTTCTTT.

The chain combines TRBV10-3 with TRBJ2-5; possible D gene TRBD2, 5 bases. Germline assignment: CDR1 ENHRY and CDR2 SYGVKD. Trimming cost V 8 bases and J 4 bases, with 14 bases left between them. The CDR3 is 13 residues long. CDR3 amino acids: CAIEASLGETQYF. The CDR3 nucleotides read TGTGCCATCGAGGCTAGCCTGGGAGAGACCCAGTACTTC.